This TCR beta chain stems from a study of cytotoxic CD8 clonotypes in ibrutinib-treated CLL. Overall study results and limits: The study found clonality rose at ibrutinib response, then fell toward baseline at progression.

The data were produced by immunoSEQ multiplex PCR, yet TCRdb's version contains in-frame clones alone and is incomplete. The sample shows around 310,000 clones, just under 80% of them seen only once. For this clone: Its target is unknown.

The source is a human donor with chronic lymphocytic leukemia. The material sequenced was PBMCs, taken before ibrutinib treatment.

CDR3 in amino acids: CASSQVVQRISYNEQFF. In DNA form, the CDR3 reads TGCGCCAGCAGCCAAGTCGTACAGCGTATCTCCTACAATGAGCAGTTCTTC. This sequence joins TRBV4-3 and TRBJ2-1; the D is unclear. Trimming cost V 1 base and J 0 bases, with 13 bases left between them. From germline, CDR1 is LGHNA and CDR2 YSLEER. The length of the CDR3 is 17 residues.